Each of the 10 T cell receptor beta chains below was sequenced from the same sample in a study of blood T cell repertoires in COVID-19. TCRdb keeps only in-frame clones here, not all; method: immunoSEQ multiplex PCR. The top ten clones hold over 4.5% of a sample with some 200,000 clones, 85% to 90% of them seen once. Sequences were obtained from peripheral blood. The receptor set was obtained from a man older than 75 with acute or convalescent COVID-19.

The V and J genes are TRBV6-5 and TRBJ2-3; maybe TRBD2 (5 bases). V was clipped by 7 bases and J by 5 bases, with 13 bases between them. This CDR3 spans 13 amino acids. Germline CDR1 is MNHEY and CDR2 is SVGAGI. CDR3 sequence reads: CASTRTLLDTQYF. The CDR3, as DNA: TGTGCCAGCACCAGGACTCTTCTAGATACGCAGTATTTT.

V is TRBV27 and J is TRBJ1-2; the D is unclear. Germline loops: CDR1 MNHEY, CDR2 SMNVEV (reference sequence). The CDR3 length is 12 residues. V was trimmed by 6 bases and J by 7 bases, leaving 12 bases between them. The CDR3 protein is CASRAEAGGYTF. The DNA of the CDR3 is TGTGCCAGCAGGGCCGAGGCTGGTGGCTACACCTTC.

This chain uses TRBV6-5 with TRBJ1-5; TRBD1 agrees at 7 bases. CDR1 is MNHEY, CDR2 SVGAGI, per germline. Trimming took 6 bases from V and 2 from J; bases not matched to a gene: 7. The CDR3 has 15 residues. CDR3 coding DNA: TGTGCCAGCAGACCCATAGACAGGGGCAATCAGCCCCAGCATTTT. It specifies CASRPIDRGNQPQHF.

The V gene is TRBV9, the J gene TRBJ2-3, with 12 bases aligning to TRBD1. The CDR3 extends over 15 amino acids. J lost 7 bases, V lost 4 bases, and 7 bases had no gene match. CDR1 and CDR2 (germline): SGDLS, YYNGEE. The CDR3 DNA reads as TGTGCCAGCAGCCCGGGACAGGGGGCAAGTCATACGCAGTATTTT. Residues: CASSPGQGASHTQYF.

V gene TRBV2 combines with J gene TRBJ2-7; TRBD2 is a possible D gene (6 bases). The CDR3 length is 15 residues. V gave up 3 bases and J gave up 4 bases, with 16 bases separating them. CDR1 and CDR2 (germline): SNHLY, FYNNEI. The CDR3 DNA reads TGTGCCAGCAGTGAGGGGGGAGTGAGAGGATACGAGCAGTACTTC. It codes for CASSEGGVRGYEQYF.

A note on this clone: A junction end diverges from the germline sequence, so it may reflect a read error. The chain employs TRBV3-1 (or the pseudogene TRBV3-2) and TRBJ2-5; TRBD1 might be the D (6 bases). Looked up from germline, CDR1 is LGHDT and CDR2 is YNNKEL (reference sequence). The CDR3 extends over 19 amino acids. The DNA for the CDR3 is TGTGCCAGCAGCCAAGACCCAGACAGGCGAGGAGCTGGCCAAGAGATCCAGTACTTC. Amino acids: CASSQDPDRRGAGQEIQYF.

The chain uses TRBV29-1 and TRBJ2-1, with 7 bases that match TRBD1. The CDR3 is made up of 14 amino acids. Germline lookup yields CDR1 SQVTM and CDR2 ANQGSEA. Trimming cost V 8 bases and J 6 bases; bases outside gene matches: 13. The chain's CDR3 is CSSWSTGASNEQFF. The CDR3 DNA reads as TGCAGCTCCTGGTCCACAGGGGCAAGCAATGAGCAGTTCTTC.

This sequence joins TRBV11-3 and TRBJ1-5; D is perhaps TRBD1 (6 bases). The CDR3 length is 19 residues. V was trimmed by 2 bases and J by 0 bases, leaving 20 bases between them. In germline, CDR1 is SGHNT, CDR2 YENEEA. The DNA for the CDR3 is TGTGCCAGCAGCTTATCGTCGGGACAAACGCCCTATAGCAATCAGCCCCAGCATTTT. This sequence encodes CASSLSSGQTPYSNQPQHF.

This clone occurred once. The CDR3, as DNA: TGTGCCAGCAGCTTAGGACCAGGGCCTCAACAAGGAGCTTTCTTT. Its protein is CASSLGPGPQQGAFF. The rearrangement joins TRBV7-3 to TRBJ1-1; TRBD1 might be the D (5 bases). V gave up 2 bases and J gave up 10 bases, with 20 bases separating them. Germline V gene sequence: CDR1 SGHTA, CDR2 FQGTGA. This CDR3 region has 15 residues.

This clone was picked up a small number of times. V is TRBV29-1 and J is TRBJ2-1; TRBD2 agrees at 8 bases. J gave up 9 bases and V 4 bases, and 8 bases lay outside the gene matches. Germline CDR1 and CDR2: SQVTM and ANQGSEA. The CDR3 totals 13 residues. The CDR3 DNA sequence: TGCAGCGTTGTCAGCGGGAGTGGATTTGAGCAGTTCTTC. It specifies CSVVSGSGFEQFF.